Each of the 6 T cell receptor beta chains below was sequenced from the same sample in a study of cytomegalovirus exposure and HLA in healthy donors. In the PCR, 60 Vbeta and 13 Jbeta primers were used. The assay was immunoSEQ multiplex PCR, and TCRdb's table has in-frame clones only and misses some. The data hold around 130,000 clones, with 66% observed a single time. Sequencing was carried out using PBMCs. Every receptor here comes from an older woman in good health and CMV-seronegative.

This sequence joins TRBV5-5 and TRBJ1-5, with TRBD1 matching over 12 bases. CDR1 SGHKS and CDR2 YYEKEE come from the germline V gene (reference sequence). The CDR3 covers 17 residues. J gave up 5 bases and V 4 bases, and 10 bases lay outside the gene matches. Here the CDR3 reads CASSPKGQGASDQPQHF. The CDR3, as DNA: TGTGCCAGCAGCCCCAAGGGACAGGGGGCATCGGATCAGCCCCAGCATTTT.

The V call is TRBV7-9, the J call TRBJ2-2; the D is unclear. The germline V gene encodes CDR1 SEHNR and CDR2 FQNEAQ (reference sequence). This CDR3 is built from 16 residues. V lost 3 bases, J lost 6 bases, and 17 bases lay in between. DNA for the CDR3: TGTGCCAGCAGCTTCGTTCCGGGTCCGTACCCCGGGGAGCTGTTTTTT. As protein: CASSFVPGPYPGELFF.

The rearrangement links TRBV6-4 to TRBJ2-3, with D possibly being TRBD1 (6 bases). There are 16 residues in the CDR3. CDR1 and CDR2 (germline): MRHNA, SNTAGT. V lost 3 bases, J lost 0 bases, and 13 bases lay in between. The chain's CDR3 is CASSDSGTTSTDTQYF. For the CDR3, the DNA is TGTGCCAGCAGTGATTCTGGGACAACTAGCACAGATACGCAGTATTTT.

The V gene is TRBV7-2, the J gene TRBJ2-7, with 10 bases lining up with TRBD2. Germline loops: CDR1 SGHTA, CDR2 FQGNSA. The CDR3 runs to 15 residues. V lost 0 bases to trimming and J lost 5 bases; unmatched junction nucleotides: 4. The CDR3 is CASSLAGTSAHEQYF. CDR3 bases: TGTGCCAGCAGCTTAGCCGGGACTAGCGCCCACGAGCAGTACTTC.

This rearrangement joins TRBV18 to TRBJ1-5; TRBD1 might be the D (6 bases). The CDR3 extends over 16 amino acids. Germline values: CDR1 KGHSH, CDR2 LQKENI. V lost 2 bases and J 7 bases, leaving 18 bases between the germline ends. The CDR3 DNA follows: TGTGCCAGCTCACCAGAGTTGATGGCAGGGGAACAGCCCCAGCATTTT. Amino acid sequence: CASSPELMAGEQPQHF.

The chain links TRBV5-6 to TRBJ1-2; D possibly corresponds to TRBD1 (6 bases). The CDR3 totals 13 residues. V shed 3 bases and J shed 4 bases, with 10 bases lying between them. Germline V CDR1 and CDR2: SGHDT, YYEEEE. The CDR3 DNA sequence: TGTGCCAGCAGCTCGGTAGGGGGCTATGGCTACACCTTC. It yields the protein CASSSVGGYGYTF.